Listed below are T cell receptor beta chains from one sample, sequenced in a study of T cell responses to AZD1222 COVID-19 vaccine. Sequenced by immunoSEQ multiplex PCR; TCRdb stores in-frame clones only, minus some. The sample yields about 110,000 clones, 75% to 90% seen once. The sample consisted of peripheral blood, taken on day 0 of AZD1222 vaccination. These receptors all come from an adult in good health. Both conserved end residues are part of each CDR3. The order of the fields is clone size, J gene, D gene, V gene, CDR3 DNA, CDR3 protein. The D gene is left open where the match is weak. Some rows have no size entry. The others give once, few or many, or a class for an expanded clone.

NA,TRBJ2-7,TRBD1,TRBV19,TGTGCCAGTAACCTCAGGGGGTTTGGCTACGAGCAGTACTTC,CASNLRGFGYEQYF
NA,TRBJ2-1,NA,TRBV10-1,TGCGCCAGCAGTGAGTGGCAGGGCCCTTACAATGAGCAGTTCTTC,CASSEWQGPYNEQFF
NA,TRBJ1-3,NA,TRBV6-2/TRBV6-3,TGTGCCAGCAGTTACACCGGCAAGTCCTCTGGAAACACCATATATTTT,CASSYTGKSSGNTIYF
NA,TRBJ1-2,NA,TRBV7-9,TGTGCCAGCAGGGACCCCGGGGAGGGGCCTAACTATGGCTACACCTTC,CASRDPGEGPNYGYTF
NA,TRBJ2-1,NA,TRBV5-1,TGCGCCAGCAGCAACCGGGTCGGAATTGGCAATGAGCAGTTCTTC,CASSNRVGIGNEQFF
NA,TRBJ2-5,NA,TRBV5-1,TGCGCCAGCAGCTTGTTCGTTTCCCAAGAGACCCAGTACTTC,CASSLFVSQETQYF
NA,TRBJ2-7,TRBD2,TRBV19,TGTGCCAGTAGTATCCTAGCGGGAGGTGGCTACGAGCAGTACTTC,CASSILAGGGYEQYF
NA,TRBJ1-1,NA,TRBV10-3,TGTGCCATCAGTGCAGACACTGAAGCTTTCTTT,CAISADTEAFF
NA,TRBJ2-2,NA,TRBV3-1/TRBV3-2,TGTGCCAGCAGCCGAACTAGCATCCCCGGGGAGCTGTTTTTT,CASSRTSIPGELFF
NA,TRBJ1-6,TRBD1,TRBV5-1,TGCGCCAGCAGCTTCGACAGGGGTGGCAATTCACCCCTCCACTTT,CASSFDRGGNSPLHF
NA,TRBJ2-4,TRBD1,TRBV7-2,TGTGCCAGCAGCTCATATGGGACAGACTTAGCTAAAAACATTCAGTACTTC,CASSSYGTDLAKNIQYF
NA,TRBJ1-1,NA,TRBV27,TGTGCCAGCAGTGAACGGCAGGGGATCACTGAAGCTTTCTTT,CASSERQGITEAFF
NA,TRBJ2-7,TRBD2,TRBV6-5,TGTGCCAGCAGTTACTTAGGACTAGCGGGAGGACGGGAGCAGTACTTC,CASSYLGLAGGREQYF
NA,TRBJ2-2,TRBD2,TRBV9,TGTGCCAGCAGCGCGGGACTAGCGGCCACCGGGGAGCTGTTTTTT,CASSAGLAATGELFF
NA,TRBJ1-1,TRBD1,TRBV27,TGTGCCAGCAGTCCCCGACAGGGCCCGAACACTGAAGCTTTCTTT,CASSPRQGPNTEAFF
NA,TRBJ1-2,NA,TRBV28,TGTGCCAGCAGTCTACCGGGACCCTTCTATGGCTACACCTTC,CASSLPGPFYGYTF
once,TRBJ1-6,TRBD1,TRBV7-8,TGTGCCAGCAGCTTCCCGACAGGGAGTAATTCACCCCTCCACTTT,CASSFPTGSNSPLHF
NA,TRBJ2-5,TRBD2,TRBV5-4,TGTGCCAGCAGCTTGGCTGGGGCTAGCGGCGTGGGGTCCCAGTACTTC,CASSLAGASGVGSQYF
NA,TRBJ2-7,NA,TRBV18,TGTGCCAGCTCACCATCCCCGGGGACACTCGACTTC,CASSPSPGTLDF
NA,TRBJ1-5,NA,TRBV10-3,TGTGCCATCAGTCCGGACACGAGGTTAAGCAATCAGCCCCAGCATTTT,CAISPDTRLSNQPQHF
NA,TRBJ2-7,NA,TRBV9,TGTGCCAGCAGCGAGGAGGGACGGACCTACGAGCAGTACTTC,CASSEEGRTYEQYF
NA,TRBJ2-7,TRBD2,TRBV7-9,TGTGCCAGCAGCCCCAGGGGTCCCGGGAGGGCCCACGAGCAGTACTTC,CASSPRGPGRAHEQYF
NA,TRBJ2-1,NA,TRBV4-1,TGCGCCAGCAGCCAAGTGGGGGAGAGTCGCTCTGAGCAGTTCTTC,CASSQVGESRSEQFF
NA,TRBJ2-2,TRBD1,TRBV7-2,TGTGCCAGCAGTTTCACAGGGGGCACCGGGGAGCTGTTTTTT,CASSFTGGTGELFF
NA,TRBJ2-4,NA,TRBV19,TGTGCCAGTAGTATAGCCGGAACCAAAAACATTCAGTACTTC,CASSIAGTKNIQYF
NA,TRBJ2-4,NA,TRBV12-3/TRBV12-4,TGTGCCAGCAGTTTAGGGGTTGTGGACATTCAGTACTTC,CASSLGVVDIQYF